This TCR beta chain was identified during a study of shared clonotypes between healthy human individuals. Clones were sequenced by immunoSEQ multiplex PCR, and TCRdb holds only the in-frame ones, with some missing. The sample consists of 600,000 to 800,000 clones, around 77% of them appearing once. About this clone: Its antigen is unknown.

Study results and caveats: In general, naive subsets displayed greater estimated richness than memory subsets did. Sequencing of the sorted subsets was shown by rarefaction to be incomplete despite large depth.

The CDR3 length is 14 residues. Germline loops: CDR1 SNHLY, CDR2 FYNNEI. Trimming left V 6 bases short and J 7 bases short, with 18 bases between. The sequence derives from a woman in her thirties in good health. Material for sequencing was memory CD4+ T cells sorted from blood. Regarding subset: CD45RA-negative fraction. The chain recombines TRBV2 with TRBJ1-1; D is uncertain. The CDR3 here is CASRTDVSSNEAFF. CDR3 sequence (DNA): TGTGCCAGCAGGACGGACGTAAGTTCGAATGAAGCTTTCTTT.